This is a list of T cell receptor beta chains from one sample in a study of blood T cell repertoires in COVID-19. The protocol was immunoSEQ multiplex PCR, while the TCRdb copy is restricted to in-frame clones and leaves out a portion. The data show approximately 300,000 clones, more than 85% seen once. Input material: peripheral blood. These receptor sequences come from a man aged 35 to 55 with acute or convalescent COVID-19. Both conserved end residues are part of each CDR3. D genes are given only for firm matches. Only some rows state a clone size, as once, few, many or a class for expanded clones.

D gene	clone size	J gene	V gene	CDR3 DNA	CDR3 protein
NA	NA	TRBJ2-1	TRBV5-1	TGCGCCAGCAGCTTGGCGGGGGGCAGTCCCCATGAGCAGTTCTTC	CASSLAGGSPHEQFF
TRBD1	NA	TRBJ1-1	TRBV29-1	TGCAGCGACTTATCACAGGGGGCGACTGAAGCTTTCTTT	CSDLSQGATEAFF
TRBD2	few	TRBJ2-1	TRBV9	TGTGCCAGCAGCGTAAGCCTAGCGGGGGGGAAGTCCTACAATGAGCAGTTCTTC	CASSVSLAGGKSYNEQFF
TRBD1	NA	TRBJ1-5	TRBV6-1	TGTGCCAGCAGTGAGGGGACAGGGAACAATCAGCCCCAGCATTTT	CASSEGTGNNQPQHF
TRBD1	NA	TRBJ1-4	TRBV20-1	TGCAGTGCTAGTAGGGGGCTAGCTGAAAAACTGTTTTTT	CSASRGLAEKLFF
NA	NA	TRBJ1-5	TRBV20-1	TGCAGTGCTAGTTTACAGGGAAATCAGCCCCAGCATTTT	CSASLQGNQPQHF
TRBD2	NA	TRBJ2-1	TRBV7-2	TGTGCCAGCAGCCGGGGACTAGCGAGTTACAATGAGCAGTTCTTC	CASSRGLASYNEQFF
TRBD1	NA	TRBJ2-7	TRBV6-5	TGTGCCAGCAGTTACTCCGACAGGGCGACCTACGAGCAGTACTTC	CASSYSDRATYEQYF
TRBD1	NA	TRBJ1-2	TRBV7-8	TGTGCCAGCAGCTTAGCCCCGGGACAGTCTACGATAAGCTACACCTTC	CASSLAPGQSTISYTF
NA	NA	TRBJ1-1	TRBV5-6	TGTGCCAGCACCCTTGCGGCCCGCGGGGACACTGAAGCTTTCTTT	CASTLAARGDTEAFF
NA	NA	TRBJ2-7	TRBV18	TGTGCCAGCTCGCCGGACAGTTACGAGCAGTACTTC	CASSPDSYEQYF
NA	NA	TRBJ1-5	TRBV5-8	TGTGCCAGCAGCTTGGAAGGCAGGGCTAGCAATCAGCCCCAGCATTTT	CASSLEGRASNQPQHF
TRBD1	NA	TRBJ2-7	TRBV5-1	TGCGCCAGCAGCCCGGACAGGGGTGCAAACGAGCAGTACTTC	CASSPDRGANEQYF
NA	NA	TRBJ2-7	TRBV7-2	TGTGCCAGCAGCTTCGACAGAGCCTCCTACGAGCAGTACTTC	CASSFDRASYEQYF
NA	NA	TRBJ1-5	TRBV2	TGTGCCAGCAGTGAAATGCGGGGAGGGAATCAGCCCCAGCATTTT	CASSEMRGGNQPQHF
NA	NA	TRBJ1-5	TRBV13	TGTGCCAGCAGCTTTCGCTCAGGGAATCAGCCCCAGCATTTT	CASSFRSGNQPQHF
TRBD2	once	TRBJ2-5	TRBV2	TGTGCCAGCAGTGAGGGTAGCGGGGGGGCTGGAGAGACCCAGTACTTC	CASSEGSGGAGETQYF
NA	NA	TRBJ2-2	TRBV19	TGTGCCACTCGGGCCGGGGAGCTGTTTTTT	CATRAGELFF
TRBD2	NA	TRBJ2-3	TRBV4-2	TGTGCCAGCAGCCAAGAGTTTTTGGGTGGCGGGGGGGCCACAGATACGCAGTATTTT	CASSQEFLGGGGATDTQYF
NA	NA	TRBJ2-2	TRBV7-2	TGTGCCAGCAGCTGGGGTCCCGGGGGAAACACCGGGGAGCTGTTTTTT	CASSWGPGGNTGELFF
TRBD1	NA	TRBJ1-2	TRBV5-1	TGCGCCAGCAGCAATACGACAGGGAACTATGGCTACACCTTC	CASSNTTGNYGYTF
NA	NA	TRBJ1-3	TRBV5-4	TGTGCCAGCAGCCGAGGGGGAAGCTCTGGAAACACCATATATTTT	CASSRGGSSGNTIYF
TRBD1	NA	TRBJ1-5	TRBV6-1	TGTGCCAGCAGTGATGGGACAGAGAATCAGCCCCAGCATTTT	CASSDGTENQPQHF
NA	NA	TRBJ2-7	TRBV28	TGTGCCAGCAGTTTCTCGTTATCCGAGCAGTACTTC	CASSFSLSEQYF
NA	NA	TRBJ1-5	TRBV15	TGTGCCACCAGACTGAATAAGTATAGCAATCAGCCCCAGCATTTT	CATRLNKYSNQPQHF
TRBD1	NA	TRBJ1-1	TRBV6-5	TGTGCCAGCAGTTCGACAGGGGAGTTAGCTTTCTTT	CASSSTGELAFF
TRBD2	NA	TRBJ2-3	TRBV7-6	TGTGCCAGCAGCTCTAGCGGGATCCGCACAGATACGCAGTATTTT	CASSSSGIRTDTQYF
NA	NA	TRBJ2-3	TRBV6-5	TGTGCCAGCAGTTCCACAGGCTCTACGCAGTATTTT	CASSSTGSTQYF
NA	NA	TRBJ2-2	TRBV30	TGTGCCTTCACAGTAGCCAGGGTGGGTGGCACCGGGGAGCTGTTTTTT	CAFTVARVGGTGELFF
NA	once	TRBJ1-2	TRBV24-1	TGTGCCACCAGTGGCAGTGGGACTCACTATGGCTACACCTTC	CATSGSGTHYGYTF
TRBD1	NA	TRBJ2-3	TRBV10-1	TGCGCCAGCAGTGAGGCCAGGGGGTTGGCAGATACGCAGTATTTT	CASSEARGLADTQYF
NA	NA	TRBJ1-1	TRBV5-6	TGTGCCAGCAGCTTGGAACAGTCCGCACCCGCTGAAGCTTTCTTT	CASSLEQSAPAEAFF
TRBD1	NA	TRBJ2-1	TRBV24-1	TGTGCCACCAGTGACTGGGACAGCTCCTACAATGAGCAGTTCTTC	CATSDWDSSYNEQFF
NA	NA	TRBJ1-2	TRBV6-5	TGTGCCAGCAGTTACTCGCCGAGAGGAAGGGGGTATGGCTACACCTTC	CASSYSPRGRGYGYTF
NA	once	TRBJ2-1	TRBV27	TGTGCCAGCAGCCGAGACTTGTTGCCGTACAATGAGCAGTTCTTC	CASSRDLLPYNEQFF
TRBD1	NA	TRBJ1-6	TRBV9	TGTGCCAGCAGCGTAGCGGGACAGTTGAATTCACCCCTCCACTTT	CASSVAGQLNSPLHF
NA	NA	TRBJ1-4	TRBV25-1	TGTGCCAGCAGTGCGAATGAAAAACTGTTTTTT	CASSANEKLFF
NA	few	TRBJ2-7	TRBV27	TGTGCCAGCAGTCCCAGTTTGGGAGGTAGCTCCGAGCAGTACTTC	CASSPSLGGSSEQYF
NA	NA	TRBJ1-4	TRBV27	TGTGCCAGCAGTCCCCGTACTAATGAAAAACTGTTTTTT	CASSPRTNEKLFF
NA	NA	TRBJ1-1	TRBV11-2	TGTGCCAGCAGCTTAACGTTCGGAGTGAACACTGAAGCTTTCTTT	CASSLTFGVNTEAFF
NA	NA	TRBJ1-4	TRBV5-1	TGCGCCAGCAGCCTGGACAGCTACCTTTCTGTGGGTGAAAAACTGTTTTTT	CASSLDSYLSVGEKLFF
TRBD2	NA	TRBJ2-1	TRBV5-1	TGCGCCAGCAGCGTGACTAGCGGGGGGGTTAATGAGCAGTTCTTC	CASSVTSGGVNEQFF
TRBD1	NA	TRBJ2-7	TRBV5-5	TGTGCCAGCAGCGAGACAGGGGGCTCCTACGAGCAGTACTTC	CASSETGGSYEQYF
TRBD2	NA	TRBJ2-2	TRBV7-9	TGTGCCAGCAGCCGGACTAGCGGGGGGCTCACCGGGGAGCTGTTTTTT	CASSRTSGGLTGELFF
NA	NA	TRBJ2-7	TRBV10-3	TGTGCCATCAGCCTTGTCGGCGGCGGAGAGCAGTACTTC	CAISLVGGGEQYF
NA	NA	TRBJ1-5	TRBV19	TGTGCCAGTAGTATGGGAGGTCAGCCCCAGCATTTT	CASSMGGQPQHF
NA	few	TRBJ1-5	TRBV15	TGTGCCACCAAACCGGACAATAGCAATCAGCCCCAGCATTTT	CATKPDNSNQPQHF
NA	NA	TRBJ1-4	TRBV7-2	TGTGCCAGCAGCTTCCAGGGGCAGGGCGAAAAACTGTTTTTT	CASSFQGQGEKLFF